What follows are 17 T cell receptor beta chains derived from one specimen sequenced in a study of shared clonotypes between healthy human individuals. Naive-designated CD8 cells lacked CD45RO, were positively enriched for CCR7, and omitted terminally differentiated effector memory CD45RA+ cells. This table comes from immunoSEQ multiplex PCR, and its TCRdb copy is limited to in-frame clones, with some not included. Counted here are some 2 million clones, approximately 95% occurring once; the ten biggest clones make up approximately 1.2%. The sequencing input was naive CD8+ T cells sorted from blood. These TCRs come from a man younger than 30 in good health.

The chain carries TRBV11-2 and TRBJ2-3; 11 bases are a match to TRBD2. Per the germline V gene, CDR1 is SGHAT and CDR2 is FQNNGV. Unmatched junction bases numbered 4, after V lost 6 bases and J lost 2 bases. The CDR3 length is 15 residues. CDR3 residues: CASSLAGGFTDTQYF. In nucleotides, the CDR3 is TGTGCCAGCAGTCTAGCGGGGGGCTTCACAGATACGCAGTATTTT.

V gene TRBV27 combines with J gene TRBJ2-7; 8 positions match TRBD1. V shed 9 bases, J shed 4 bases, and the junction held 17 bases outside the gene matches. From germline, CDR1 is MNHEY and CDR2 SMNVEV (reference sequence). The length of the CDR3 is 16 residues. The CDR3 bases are TGTGCCAGTACCTCGTCACAGGGGGAGCTCGGGTACGAGCAGTACTTC. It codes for CASTSSQGELGYEQYF.

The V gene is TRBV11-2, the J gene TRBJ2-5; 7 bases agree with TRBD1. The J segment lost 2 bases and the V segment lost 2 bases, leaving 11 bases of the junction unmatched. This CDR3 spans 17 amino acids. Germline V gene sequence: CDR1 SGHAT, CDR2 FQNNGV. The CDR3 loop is CASSLPYDGTEQETQYF. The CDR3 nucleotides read TGTGCCAGCAGCTTACCCTACGACGGGACAGAACAAGAGACCCAGTACTTC.

The DNA for the CDR3 is TGTGCCAGCAATCACAGGGGCCTTTACGAGCAGTACTTC. Amino acid sequence: CASNHRGLYEQYF. This rearrangement joins TRBV6-1 to TRBJ2-7; 7 bases match TRBD1. The germline CDR1 and CDR2 sequences are MNHNS and SASEGT. The CDR3 runs 13 residues. The V gene end was trimmed by 7 bases and the J gene end by 4 bases; junction bases not matched to a gene: 7.

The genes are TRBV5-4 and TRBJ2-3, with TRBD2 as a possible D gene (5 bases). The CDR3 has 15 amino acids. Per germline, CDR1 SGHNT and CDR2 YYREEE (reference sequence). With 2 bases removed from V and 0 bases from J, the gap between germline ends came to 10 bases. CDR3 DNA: TGTGCCAGCAGCTTCGAGCGGATTAGCACAGATACGCAGTATTTT. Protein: CASSFERISTDTQYF.

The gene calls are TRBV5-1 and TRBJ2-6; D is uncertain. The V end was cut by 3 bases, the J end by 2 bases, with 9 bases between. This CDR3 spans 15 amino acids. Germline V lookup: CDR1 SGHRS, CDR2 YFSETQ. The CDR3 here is CASSSDWAGANVLTF. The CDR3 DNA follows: TGCGCCAGCAGCTCTGACTGGGCTGGGGCCAACGTCCTGACTTTC.

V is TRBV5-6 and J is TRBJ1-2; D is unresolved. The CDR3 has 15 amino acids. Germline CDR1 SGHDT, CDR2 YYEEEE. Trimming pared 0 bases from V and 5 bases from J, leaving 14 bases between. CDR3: CASSLVSISYYGYTF. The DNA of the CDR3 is TGTGCCAGCAGCTTGGTTTCGATCTCCTATTATGGCTACACCTTC.

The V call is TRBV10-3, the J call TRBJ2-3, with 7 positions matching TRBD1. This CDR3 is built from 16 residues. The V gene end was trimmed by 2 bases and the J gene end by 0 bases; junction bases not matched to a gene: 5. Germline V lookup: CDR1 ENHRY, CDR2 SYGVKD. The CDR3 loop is CAISEPGTDSTDTQYF. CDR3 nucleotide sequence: TGTGCCATCAGTGAGCCCGGGACAGATAGCACAGATACGCAGTATTTT.

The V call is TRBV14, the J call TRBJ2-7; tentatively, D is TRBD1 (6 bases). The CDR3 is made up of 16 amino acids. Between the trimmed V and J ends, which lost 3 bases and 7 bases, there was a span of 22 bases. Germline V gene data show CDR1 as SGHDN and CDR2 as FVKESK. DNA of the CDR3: TGTGCCAGCAGCCAGTTCTCTCCAGGGGTAGGGGGAGAGCAGTACTTC. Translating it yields CASSQFSPGVGGEQYF.

DNA of the CDR3: TGTGCCAGCAGCTGGATGGGACAGGTTAACACTGAAGCTTTCTTT. Translated, it gives CASSWMGQVNTEAFF. The chain employs TRBV14 and TRBJ1-1; 8 positions match TRBD1. V gave up 5 bases and J gave up 2 bases; unmatched junction bases: 7. CDR1 is SGHDN and CDR2 is FVKESK in the germline V gene. The CDR3 runs 15 residues. The entire variable domain, with the rest obtained from reference TRBV14 and TRBJ1-1, is as follows: EAGVTQFPSHSVIEKGQTVTLRCDPISGHDNLYWYRRVMGKEIKFLLHFVKESKQDESGMPNNRFLAERTGGTYSTLKVQPAELEDSGVYFCASSWMGQVNTEAFFGQGTRLTVV.

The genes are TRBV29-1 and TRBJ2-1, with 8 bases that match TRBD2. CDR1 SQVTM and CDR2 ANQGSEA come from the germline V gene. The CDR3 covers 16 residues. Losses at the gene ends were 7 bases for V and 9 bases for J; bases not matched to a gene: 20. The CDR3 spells CSADPPLMAGGVEQFF. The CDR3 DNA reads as TGCAGCGCCGACCCCCCCTTGATGGCGGGAGGTGTTGAGCAGTTCTTC.

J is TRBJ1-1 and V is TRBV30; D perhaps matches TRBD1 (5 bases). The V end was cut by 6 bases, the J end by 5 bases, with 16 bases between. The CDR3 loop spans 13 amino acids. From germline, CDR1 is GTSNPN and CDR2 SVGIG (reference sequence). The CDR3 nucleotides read TGTGCCTGCCTAGGGAGGGGTTGGACTGAAGCTTTCTTT. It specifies CACLGRGWTEAFF.

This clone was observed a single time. CDR3 nucleotides: TGCAGTGCTAAGGAGGACTACGAGCAGTACTTC. Translated, it gives CSAKEDYEQYF. V gene TRBV20-1 combines with J gene TRBJ2-7; D is possibly TRBD2 (5 bases). V gave up 4 bases and J gave up 3 bases, with 7 bases separating them. Germline CDR1 reads DFQATT; CDR2 reads SNEGSKA (reference sequence). This CDR3 has 11 residues.

CDR3 nucleotides: TGCAGCGGGGGACTAGCCGACAATGAGCAGTTCTTC. This translates into CSGGLADNEQFF. The V call is TRBV29-1, the J call TRBJ2-1; 9 nucleotides agree with TRBD2. V trimming: 7 bases; J trimming: 5 bases; junction bases outside the gene matches: 3. Germline V lookup: CDR1 SQVTM, CDR2 ANQGSEA. The CDR3 covers 12 residues.

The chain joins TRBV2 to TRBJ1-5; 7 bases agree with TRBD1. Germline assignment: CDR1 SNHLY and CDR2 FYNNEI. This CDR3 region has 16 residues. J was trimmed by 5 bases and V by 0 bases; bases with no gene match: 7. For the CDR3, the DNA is TGTGCCAGCAGTGAAGCGCTTCAGGGGGGCTATCAGCCCCAGCATTTT. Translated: CASSEALQGGYQPQHF. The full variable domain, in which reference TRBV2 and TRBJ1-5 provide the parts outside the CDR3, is EPEVTQTPSHQVTQMGQEVILRCVPISNHLYFYWYRQILGQKVEFLVSFYNNEISEKSEIFDDQFSVERPDGSNFTLKIRSTKLEDSAMYFCASSEALQGGYQPQHFGDGTRLSIL.

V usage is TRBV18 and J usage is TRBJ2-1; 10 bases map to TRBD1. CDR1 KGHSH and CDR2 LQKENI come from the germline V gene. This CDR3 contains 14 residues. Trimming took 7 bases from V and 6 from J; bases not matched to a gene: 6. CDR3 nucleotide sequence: TGTGCCAGCTGGGGGACAGGGGAGGTCAATGAGCAGTTCTTC. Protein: CASWGTGEVNEQFF.

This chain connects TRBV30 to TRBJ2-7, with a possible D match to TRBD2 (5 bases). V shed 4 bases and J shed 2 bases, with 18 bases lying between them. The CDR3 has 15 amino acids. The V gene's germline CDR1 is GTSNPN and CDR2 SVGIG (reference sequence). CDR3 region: CAWTRDGAVPYEQYF. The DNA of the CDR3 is TGTGCCTGGACCCGAGACGGAGCGGTCCCCTACGAGCAGTACTTC.